These T cell receptor beta chains were read from a single sample in a study of cytomegalovirus exposure and HLA in healthy donors. Only in-frame clones appear in the TCRdb table, and some are missing; sequencing was by immunoSEQ multiplex PCR. The sample shows 150,000 or so clones, over 70% of them seen only once. Sequencing used PBMCs. These receptors were collected from a male donor in good health and CMV-seronegative. Each CDR3 is given with its conserved first and last residue. A D gene is named only where the DNA matches it firmly. The size entry is marked missing in some rows and otherwise reads once, few, many or a size class.

J gene,V gene,D gene,clone size,CDR3 protein,CDR3 DNA
TRBJ1-2,TRBV19,.,.,CASTMYGEGGYGYTF,TGTGCCAGTACTATGTACGGGGAAGGAGGCTATGGCTACACCTTC
TRBJ2-7,TRBV29-1,TRBD2,.,CSVEVSGRAYEQYF,TGCAGCGTTGAAGTGAGCGGGAGGGCCTACGAGCAGTACTTC
TRBJ2-1,TRBV6-6,.,.,CASRDPIGGEQFF,TGTGCCAGCAGGGACCCTATAGGGGGTGAGCAGTTCTTC
TRBJ2-7,TRBV7-2,TRBD1,.,CASSFVDRVGEQYF,TGTGCCAGCAGCTTCGTGGACAGGGTGGGCGAGCAGTACTTC
TRBJ2-5,TRBV10-3,TRBD1,.,CAISRTGAAGQETQYF,TGTGCCATCAGCCGGACAGGCGCCGCGGGCCAAGAGACCCAGTACTTC
TRBJ2-1,TRBV27,TRBD1,.,CASSITGVGEQFF,TGTGCCAGCAGTATAACAGGGGTGGGTGAGCAGTTCTTC
TRBJ1-2,TRBV23-1,.,.,CASGHRALDYGYTF,TGCGCCAGCGGCCACAGGGCATTGGACTATGGCTACACCTTC
TRBJ2-7,TRBV28,.,.,CASSPTTGMVYEQYF,TGTGCCAGCAGCCCTACCACAGGGATGGTGTACGAGCAGTACTTC
TRBJ2-5,TRBV6-5,TRBD2,once,CASSYGLAGETQYF,TGTGCCAGCAGTTACGGGCTAGCGGGAGAGACCCAGTACTTC
TRBJ1-2,TRBV2,.,.,CASSERTRANYGYTF,TGTGCCAGCAGTGAAAGAACCCGAGCTAACTATGGCTACACCTTC
TRBJ2-7,TRBV7-2,.,.,CASRGGGAGEQYF,TGTGCCAGCAGGGGAGGGGGGGCGGGCGAGCAGTACTTC
TRBJ2-1,TRBV9,TRBD2,.,CASSVFSGRSYNEQFF,TGTGCCAGCAGCGTATTCAGCGGGAGGTCCTACAATGAGCAGTTCTTC
TRBJ1-1,TRBV18,TRBD1,.,CASSPAQGRNTEAFF,TGTGCCAGCTCACCAGCACAGGGGCGGAACACTGAAGCTTTCTTT
TRBJ1-1,TRBV18,TRBD1,.,CASSPGQGAMNTEAFF,TGTGCCAGCTCACCAGGACAGGGGGCGATGAACACTGAAGCTTTCTTT
TRBJ1-4,TRBV6-5,.,.,CASSYFTTGEKLFF,TGTGCCAGCAGTTACTTCACTACAGGAGAAAAACTGTTTTTT
TRBJ1-2,TRBV19,.,.,CASSREVSYGYTF,TGTGCCAGTAGCAGGGAGGTGAGCTATGGCTACACCTTC